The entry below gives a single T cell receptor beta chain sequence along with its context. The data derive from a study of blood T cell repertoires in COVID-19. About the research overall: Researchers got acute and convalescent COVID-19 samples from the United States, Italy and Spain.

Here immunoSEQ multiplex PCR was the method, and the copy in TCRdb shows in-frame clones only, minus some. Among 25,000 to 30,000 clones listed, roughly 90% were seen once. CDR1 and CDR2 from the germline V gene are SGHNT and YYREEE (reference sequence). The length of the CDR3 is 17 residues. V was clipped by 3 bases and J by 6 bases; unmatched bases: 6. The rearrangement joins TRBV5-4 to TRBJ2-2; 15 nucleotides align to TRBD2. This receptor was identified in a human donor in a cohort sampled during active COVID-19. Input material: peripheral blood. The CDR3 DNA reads TGTGCCAGCAGCTCGGGACTAGCGGGGGGAACGGCCGGGGAGCTGTTTTTT. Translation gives CASSSGLAGGTAGELFF.